The 7 T cell receptor beta chains listed next were all sequenced from one sample in a study of CD8 T cells in Susac syndrome. Reverse transcription of roughly 0.5 to 1 ug RNA was performed with random hexamers. TCRdb processed the immunoSEQ multiplex PCR reads anew with MiXCR; each CDR3 protein has one entry. The sample has around 150,000 distinct CDR3 sequences; 93% are singletons. Sequenced sample: CD4+ T cells from PBMCs. The receptors come from a human donor in good health.

This clonotype was seen a handful of times. V and J are TRBV6-5 and TRBJ1-2; D call uncertain. The V gene lost 4 bases and the J gene lost 4 bases, with 7 bases spanning the gap. The CDR3 length is 12 residues. Germline V gene lookup returns CDR1 MNHEY and CDR2 SVGAGI. The CDR3 protein is CASSSNSYGYTF. The CDR3 DNA reads TGTGCCAGCAGTTCCAACAGCTATGGCTACACCTTC.

The rearrangement uses TRBV3-1 and TRBJ1-2; TRBD1 is a possible D gene (6 bases). Looked up from germline, CDR1 is LGHDT and CDR2 is YNNKEL (reference sequence). V was pared by 0 bases and J by 6 bases, with 11 bases between. The CDR3 is made up of 14 amino acids. CDR3 amino acids: CASSQEGGGDGYTF. CDR3 coding DNA: TGTGCCAGCAGCCAAGAAGGAGGGGGTGATGGCTACACCTTC.

This chain joins TRBV7-3 and TRBJ2-3; D gene unclear. Between the trimmed V and J ends, which lost 4 bases and 2 bases, there was a span of 7 bases. Germline-derived CDR1 and CDR2 are SGHTA and FQGTGA. CDR3 length: 13 amino acids. CDR3 protein: CASSSDHTDTQYF. For the CDR3, the DNA is TGTGCCAGCAGCTCGGACCACACAGATACGCAGTATTTT.

The V gene is TRBV20-1, the J gene TRBJ1-2; D is perhaps TRBD1 (6 bases). V was shortened by 2 bases and J by 4 bases, with 14 bases between the two germline ends. Germline V gene sequence: CDR1 DFQATT, CDR2 SNEGSKA (reference sequence). There are 14 residues in the CDR3. The CDR3 loop is CSARKDSGVYGYTF. CDR3 in DNA: TGCAGTGCTAGAAAGGACAGCGGTGTCTATGGCTACACCTTC.

This chain links TRBV29-1 with TRBJ1-6; the match to TRBD1 covers 8 bases. Germline V CDR1 and CDR2: SQVTM, ANQGSEA. V lost 7 bases and J lost 12; bases outside the gene matches: 8. The CDR3 extends over 12 amino acids. CDR3 region: CSAGQGGGPLHF. CDR3 DNA sequence: TGCAGCGCAGGACAGGGAGGTGGACCCCTCCACTTT.

J is TRBJ2-5 and V is TRBV9; D perhaps matches TRBD2 (6 bases). Germline V gene sequence: CDR1 SGDLS, CDR2 YYNGEE. The V and J ends lost 3 bases and 4 bases respectively, with 13 bases between them. The CDR3 loop spans 14 amino acids. In DNA, the CDR3 is TGTGCCAGCAGCGCGCTGGGGGGAACAGAGACCCAGTACTTC. Translated: CASSALGGTETQYF.

The chain joins TRBV5-1 to TRBJ2-1, with 7 bases matching TRBD2. There are 13 residues in the CDR3. The ends lost 4 bases at V and 6 bases at J; junction bases unmatched: 4. Germline values: CDR1 SGHRS, CDR2 YFSETQ. DNA of the CDR3: TGCGCCAGCAGCCGGTCGGGGGGCAATGAGCAGTTCTTC. This sequence encodes CASSRSGGNEQFF.